One sample yielded the 14 T cell receptor beta chains listed below, sequenced in a study of neurological immune-mediated disorders. TCRdb processed the 5' RACE reads anew with MiXCR; each CDR3 protein has one entry. Of some 66,000 distinct CDR3 sequences listed, approximately 3.7% were seen once; the top ten hold about 2.6%. Sequencing input: PBMCs. The receptors were sampled from a man between 45 and 60 years old with multiple sclerosis.

The rearrangement links TRBV24-1 to TRBJ2-2; perhaps TRBD1 as D (6 bases). Trimming removed 6 bases from V and 3 bases from J, with 13 bases in between. Germline V gene sequence: CDR1 KGHDR, CDR2 SFDVKD. This CDR3 is built from 15 residues. CDR3 coding DNA: TGTGCCACCAGTAGCTTGGACAGACACACCGGGGAGCTGTTTTTT. Translating it yields CATSSLDRHTGELFF.

This CDR3 reads CSARAGQKTSYGYTF. The CDR3 region has the DNA TGCAGTGCTAGAGCGGGACAGAAAACCTCCTATGGCTACACCTTC. This sequence joins TRBV20-1 and TRBJ1-2; 7 positions match TRBD1. Germline V CDR1 and CDR2: DFQATT, SNEGSKA (reference sequence). Trimming took 1 base from V and 4 from J; bases not matched to a gene: 9. The CDR3 consists of 15 residues.

This clonotype was recorded a few times. The chain employs TRBV9 and TRBJ2-5; 8 bases map to TRBD2. Trimming at V came to 3 bases and at J to 5 bases, leaving 3 bases not matched to a gene. Germline V gene lookup returns CDR1 SGDLS and CDR2 YYNGEE. The length of the CDR3 is 13 residues. The CDR3 sequence is CASSGGTRETQYF. CDR3 nucleotide sequence: TGTGCCAGCAGCGGCGGGACTAGGGAGACCCAGTACTTC.

This clonotype appeared many times. The chain joins TRBV5-1 to TRBJ1-1, with D possibly matching TRBD1 (6 bases). CDR1 SGHRS and CDR2 YFSETQ come from the germline V gene. V was pared by 4 bases and J by 5 bases, with 15 bases between. The CDR3 contains 14 residues. This CDR3 reads CASSADSPRTEAFF. In DNA form, the CDR3 reads TGCGCCAGCAGCGCGGACAGCCCGAGGACTGAAGCTTTCTTT. The full variable domain, in which reference TRBV5-1 and TRBJ1-1 provide the parts outside the CDR3, is KAGVTQTPRYLIKTRGQQVTLSCSPISGHRSVSWYQQTPGQGLQFLFEYFSETQRNKGNFPGRFSGRQFSNSRSEMNVSTLELGDSALYLCASSADSPRTEAFFGQGTRLTVV.

This clonotype showed up many times. The V and J genes are TRBV6-5 and TRBJ1-1; D might be TRBD1 (5 bases). Germline CDR1 and CDR2: MNHEY and SVGAGI. The CDR3 totals 15 residues. V shed 6 bases and J shed 1 base, with 15 bases lying between them. CDR3 region: CASRSGPGRNTEAFF. In DNA, the CDR3 is TGTGCCAGCAGGTCAGGTCCGGGACGGAACACTGAAGCTTTCTTT.

This clonotype was detected ten times or more. The chain is built from TRBV7-2 and TRBJ2-7; TRBD2 matches at 8 bases. Germline V lookup: CDR1 SGHTA, CDR2 FQGNSA. The CDR3 covers 16 residues. With V trimmed by 0 bases and J by 3 bases, 7 bases remained unmatched. In DNA, the CDR3 is TGTGCCAGCAGCTTAGCAGCAACTAGCGGCCACTACGAGCAGTACTTC. Translated, it gives CASSLAATSGHYEQYF.

This clonotype has a count of ten or more. This sequence joins TRBV12-3 or TRBV12-4 and TRBJ1-1; possibly TRBD1 for D (5 bases). Trimming stripped 7 bases from V and 6 bases from J, with 12 bases between. The CDR3 has 12 amino acids. CDR3 amino acids: CASTGGTAEAFF. Here the CDR3 DNA reads TGTGCCAGCACCGGGGGTACGGCTGAAGCTTTCTTT.

This clonotype was seen ten or more times. The chain joins TRBV12-3 or TRBV12-4 to TRBJ1-1; D ambiguous. V was clipped by 3 bases and J by 1 base, with 12 bases between them. The CDR3 is 15 residues long. Written as DNA, the CDR3 is TGTGCCAGCAGTTTGAGAGGCATAACGAACACTGAAGCTTTCTTT. Protein product: CASSLRGITNTEAFF.

The sample holds many counts of this clonotype. The chain combines TRBV5-1 with TRBJ2-2; TRBD2 matches at 7 bases. With 0 bases clipped from V and 4 bases from J, the junction kept 6 bases outside the gene matches. Per the germline V gene, CDR1 is SGHRS and CDR2 is YFSETQ. This CDR3 has 16 residues. DNA of the CDR3: TGCGCCAGCAGCTTGGGATCGGGGGGTCGCACCGGGGAGCTGTTTTTT. This translates into CASSLGSGGRTGELFF.

The chain carries TRBV21-1 and TRBJ1-6; the D segment call TRBD1 is taken from the table without a DNA check. TRBV21-1 is labeled a pseudogene. The CDR3 runs 17 residues. CDR3 region: CASTRGQLFYYNSPLHF. In nucleotides, the CDR3 is TGTGCCAGCACGAGGGGGCAGCTATTTTACTATAATTCACCCCTCCACTTT.

This clonotype was seen many times. The chain uses TRBV7-2 and TRBJ1-3; weak D call: TRBD1 (5 bases). The CDR3 has 14 amino acids. V was shortened by 5 bases and J by 2 bases, with 10 bases between the two germline ends. Germline V lookup: CDR1 SGHTA, CDR2 FQGNSA. The CDR3 DNA follows: TGTGCCAGCAGCGGAGGGGCAGCTGGAAACACCATATATTTT. This sequence encodes CASSGGAAGNTIYF. Full variable domain (missing parts from reference TRBV7-2 and TRBJ1-3): GAGVSQSPSNKVTEKGKDVELRCDPISGHTALYWYRQSLGQGLEFLIYFQGNSAPDKSGLPSDRFSAERTGGSVSTLTIQRTQQEDSAVYLCASSGGAAGNTIYFGEGSWLTVV.

In this sample, this clonotype turned up a few times. Possible read error: a much larger clone is one base away. The chain carries TRBV5-1 and TRBJ1-5, with D perhaps TRBD1 (6 bases). The CDR3 runs to 14 residues. The V end was cut by 5 bases, the J end by 6 bases, with 15 bases between. Looked up from germline, CDR1 is SGHRS and CDR2 is YFSETQ. CDR3 bases: TGCGCCAGCAGTCCGGGACAAACTACTCAGCCCCAGCATTTT. Translation: CASSPGQTTQPQHF.

This clonotype was counted at least ten times. This sequence joins TRBV29-1 and TRBJ2-5; D possibly corresponds to TRBD2 (5 bases). The CDR3 length is 12 residues. V gave up 4 bases and J gave up 4 bases, with 10 bases separating them. CDR1 and CDR2 (germline): SQVTM, ANQGSEA. For the CDR3, the DNA is TGCAGCGTTGGTCCTAGCTCAGAGACCCAGTACTTC. It codes for CSVGPSSETQYF.

This clonotype has ten or more counts. The chain employs TRBV5-1 and TRBJ2-2; 7 bases fit TRBD1. The length of the CDR3 is 14 residues. J lost 5 bases, V lost 0 bases, and 1 base had no gene match. CDR1 and CDR2 (germline): SGHRS, YFSETQ. The CDR3 DNA reads as TGCGCCAGCAGCTTGGACAGGGGTACCGGGGAGCTGTTTTTT. Translating it yields CASSLDRGTGELFF.